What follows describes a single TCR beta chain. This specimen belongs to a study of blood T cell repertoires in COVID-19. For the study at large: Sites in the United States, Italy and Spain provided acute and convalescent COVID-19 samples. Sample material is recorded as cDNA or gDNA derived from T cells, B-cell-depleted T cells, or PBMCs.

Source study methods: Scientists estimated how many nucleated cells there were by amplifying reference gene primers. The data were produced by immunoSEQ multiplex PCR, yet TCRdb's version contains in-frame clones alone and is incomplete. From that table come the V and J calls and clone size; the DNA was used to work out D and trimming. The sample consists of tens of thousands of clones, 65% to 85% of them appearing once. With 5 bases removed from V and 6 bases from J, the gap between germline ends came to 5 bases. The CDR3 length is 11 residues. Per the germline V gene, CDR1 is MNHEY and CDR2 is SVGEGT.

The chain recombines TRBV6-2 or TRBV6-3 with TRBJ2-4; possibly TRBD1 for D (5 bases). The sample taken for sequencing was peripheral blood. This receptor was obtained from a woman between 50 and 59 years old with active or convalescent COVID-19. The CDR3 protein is CASSDRNIQYF. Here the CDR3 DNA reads TGTGCCAGCAGTGACAGAAACATTCAGTACTTC.